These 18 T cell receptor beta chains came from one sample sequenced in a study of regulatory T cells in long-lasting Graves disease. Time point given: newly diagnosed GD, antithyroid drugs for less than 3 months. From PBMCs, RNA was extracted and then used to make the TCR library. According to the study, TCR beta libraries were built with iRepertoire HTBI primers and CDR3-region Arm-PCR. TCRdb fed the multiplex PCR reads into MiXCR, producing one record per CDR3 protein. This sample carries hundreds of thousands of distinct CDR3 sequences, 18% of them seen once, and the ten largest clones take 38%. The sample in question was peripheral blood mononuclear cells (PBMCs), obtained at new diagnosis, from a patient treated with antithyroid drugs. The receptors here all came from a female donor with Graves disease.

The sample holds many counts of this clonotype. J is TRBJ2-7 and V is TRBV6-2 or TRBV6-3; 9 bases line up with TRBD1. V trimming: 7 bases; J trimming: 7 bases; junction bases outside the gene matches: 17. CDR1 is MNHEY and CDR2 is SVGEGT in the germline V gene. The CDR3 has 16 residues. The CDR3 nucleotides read TGTGCCAGCAACCTTCCAAGACAGGGGGGATCTGGAGAGCAGTACTTC. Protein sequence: CASNLPRQGGSGEQYF.

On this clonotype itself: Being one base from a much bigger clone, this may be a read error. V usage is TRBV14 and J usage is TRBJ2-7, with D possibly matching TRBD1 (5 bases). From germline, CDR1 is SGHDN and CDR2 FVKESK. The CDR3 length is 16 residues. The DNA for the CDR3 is TGTGCCAACAGCCAAGACAGCCGGGTTGGATACTCCGAGCAGTACTTC. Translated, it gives CANSQDSRVGYSEQYF.

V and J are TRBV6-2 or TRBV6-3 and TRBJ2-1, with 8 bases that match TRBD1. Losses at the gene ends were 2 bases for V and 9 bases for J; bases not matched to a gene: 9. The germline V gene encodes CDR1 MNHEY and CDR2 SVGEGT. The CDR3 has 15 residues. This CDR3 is CASSYTAGGMGEQFF. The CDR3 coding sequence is TGTGCCAGCAGTTACACGGCAGGGGGCATGGGTGAGCAGTTCTTC.

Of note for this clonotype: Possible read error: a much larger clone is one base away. CDR3 DNA sequence: TGTGTCAGCAGCTTAGCTTGGCAGGGTCCCTACGAGCAGTACTTC. It translates to CVSSLAWQGPYEQYF. The chain recombines TRBV11-2 with TRBJ2-7, with a tentative D call TRBD1 (5 bases). Germline CDR1 is SGHAT and CDR2 is FQNNGV. The CDR3 contains 15 residues.

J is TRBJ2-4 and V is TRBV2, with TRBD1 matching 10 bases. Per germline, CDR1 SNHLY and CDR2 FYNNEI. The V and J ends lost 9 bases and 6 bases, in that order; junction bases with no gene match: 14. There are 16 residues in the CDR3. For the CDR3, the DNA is TGTGCCAGTGACAGGGGGCTCCGAGGCAATGGAAACATTCAGTACTTC. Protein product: CASDRGLRGNGNIQYF. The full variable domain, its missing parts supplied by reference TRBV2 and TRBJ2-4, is EPEVTQTPSHQVTQMGQEVILRCVPISNHLYFYWYRQILGQKVEFLVSFYNNEISEKSEIFDDQFSVERPDGSNFTLKIRSTKLEDSAMYFCASDRGLRGNGNIQYFGAGTRLSVL.

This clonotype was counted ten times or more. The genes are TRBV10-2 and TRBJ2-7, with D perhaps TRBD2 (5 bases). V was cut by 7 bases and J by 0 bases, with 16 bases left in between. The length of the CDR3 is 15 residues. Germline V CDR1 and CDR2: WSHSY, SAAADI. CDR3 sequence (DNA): TGCGCCAGCATTCAGAGCCGGGGTTTCTCCTACGAGCAGTACTTC. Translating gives CASIQSRGFSYEQYF.

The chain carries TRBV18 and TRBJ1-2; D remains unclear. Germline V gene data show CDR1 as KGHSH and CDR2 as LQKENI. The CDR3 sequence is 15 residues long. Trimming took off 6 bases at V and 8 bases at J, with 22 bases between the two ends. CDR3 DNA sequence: TGTGCCAGCTCGCTTCTTAATCGGCAGTTCGACGGCTACACCTTC. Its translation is CASSLLNRQFDGYTF.

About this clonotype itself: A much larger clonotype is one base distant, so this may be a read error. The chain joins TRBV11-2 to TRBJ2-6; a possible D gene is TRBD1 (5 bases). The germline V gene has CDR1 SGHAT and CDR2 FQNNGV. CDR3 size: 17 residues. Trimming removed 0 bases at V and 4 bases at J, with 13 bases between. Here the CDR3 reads CASSLDPPGIGANVLTF. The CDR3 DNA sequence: TGTGCCAGCAGCTTAGATCCACCAGGGATCGGGGCCAACGTCCTGACTTTC. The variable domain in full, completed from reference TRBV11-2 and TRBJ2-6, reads EAGVAQSPRYKIIEKRQSVAFWCNPISGHATLYWYQQILGQGPKLLIQFQNNGVVDDSQLPKDRFSAERLKGVDSTLKIQPAKLEDSAVYLCASSLDPPGIGANVLTFGAGSRLTVL.

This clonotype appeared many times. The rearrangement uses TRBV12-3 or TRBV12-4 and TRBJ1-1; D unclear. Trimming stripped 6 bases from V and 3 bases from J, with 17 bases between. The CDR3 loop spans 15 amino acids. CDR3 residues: CASRIPGLTYTEAFF. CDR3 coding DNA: TGTGCCAGCAGAATACCGGGCTTGACGTACACTGAAGCTTTCTTT.

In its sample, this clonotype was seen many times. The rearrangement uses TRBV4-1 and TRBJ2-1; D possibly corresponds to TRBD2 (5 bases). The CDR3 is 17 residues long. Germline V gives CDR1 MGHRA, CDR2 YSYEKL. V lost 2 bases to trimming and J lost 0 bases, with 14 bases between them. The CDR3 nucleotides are TGCGCCAGCAGCCAAACTAGAGCGAAGAGCTCCTACAATGAGCAGTTCTTC. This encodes CASSQTRAKSSYNEQFF.

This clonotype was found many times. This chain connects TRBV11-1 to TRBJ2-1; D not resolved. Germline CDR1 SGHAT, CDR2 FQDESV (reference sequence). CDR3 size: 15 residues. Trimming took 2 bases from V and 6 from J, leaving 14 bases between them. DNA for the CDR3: TGTGCCAGCAGCTTACCACTTCCCTGGGGCAATGAGCAGTTCTTC. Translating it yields CASSLPLPWGNEQFF.

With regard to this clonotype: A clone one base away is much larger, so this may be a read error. The CDR3 is CASSPPTGGAHTEAFF. The CDR3 nucleotides are TGTGCCAGCTCACCACCGACAGGGGGCGCGCACACTGAAGCTTTCTTT. This chain joins TRBV18 and TRBJ1-1, with 10 bases identical to TRBD1. The CDR3 covers 16 residues. CDR1 and CDR2 (germline): KGHSH, LQKENI. V shed 0 bases and J 3 bases; nucleotides not matched to a gene: 4. The complete variable domain, with remaining parts taken from reference TRBV18 and TRBJ1-1, reads NAGVMQNPRHLVRRRGQEARLRCSPMKGHSHVYWYRQLPEEGLKFMVYLQKENIIDESGMPKERFSAEFPKEGPSILRIQQVVRGDSAAYFCASSPPTGGAHTEAFFGQGTRLTVV.

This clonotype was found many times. Here the CDR3 reads CASSTSSDRELYPGLAEAFF. CDR3 sequence (DNA): TGTGCCAGCAGTACCAGTAGTGACAGAGAGCTCTACCCCGGGCTGGCTGAAGCTTTCTTT. The rearrangement uses TRBV12-3 or TRBV12-4 and TRBJ1-1; D is perhaps TRBD1 (5 bases). The CDR3 is made up of 20 amino acids. The V gene lost 5 bases and the J gene lost 6 bases, with 34 bases spanning the gap.

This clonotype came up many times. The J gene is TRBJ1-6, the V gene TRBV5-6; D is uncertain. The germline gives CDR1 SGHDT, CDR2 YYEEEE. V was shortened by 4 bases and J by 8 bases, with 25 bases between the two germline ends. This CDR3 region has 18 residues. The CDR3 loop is CASSHLVGRVNGYSPLHF. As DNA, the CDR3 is TGTGCCAGCAGCCACCTTGTCGGGAGAGTGAATGGCTATTCACCCCTCCACTTT.

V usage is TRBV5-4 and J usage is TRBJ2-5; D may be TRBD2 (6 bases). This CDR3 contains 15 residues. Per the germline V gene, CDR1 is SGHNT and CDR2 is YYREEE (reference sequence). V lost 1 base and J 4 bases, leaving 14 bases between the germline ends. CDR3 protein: CASSLPQGGGETQYF. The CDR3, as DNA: TGTGCCAGCAGCTTGCCGCAGGGAGGCGGAGAGACCCAGTACTTC.

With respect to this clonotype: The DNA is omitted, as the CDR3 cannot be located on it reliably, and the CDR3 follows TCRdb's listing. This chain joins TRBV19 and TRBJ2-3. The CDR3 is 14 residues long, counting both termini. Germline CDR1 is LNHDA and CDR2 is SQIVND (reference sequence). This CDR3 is CASTSAGGTDTQYF.

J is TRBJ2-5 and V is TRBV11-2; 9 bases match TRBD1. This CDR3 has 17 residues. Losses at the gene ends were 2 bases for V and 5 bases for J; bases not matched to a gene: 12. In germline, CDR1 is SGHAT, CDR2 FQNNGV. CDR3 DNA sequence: TGTGCCAGCAGCTTAATTTCGGGGACAGGGTCAGGGGAGACCCAGTACTTC. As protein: CASSLISGTGSGETQYF.

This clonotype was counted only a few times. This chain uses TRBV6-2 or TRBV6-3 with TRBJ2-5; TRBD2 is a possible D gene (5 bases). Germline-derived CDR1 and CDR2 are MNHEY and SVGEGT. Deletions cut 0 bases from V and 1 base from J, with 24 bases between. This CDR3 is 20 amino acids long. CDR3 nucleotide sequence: TGTGCCAGCAGTTACTCAACGGCTAGGTTCGGCTCAGCGGCCCAAGAGACCCAGTACTTC. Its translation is CASSYSTARFGSAAQETQYF.